This T cell receptor (beta chain) was recorded in a study of OX40 agonist ivuxolimab in advanced cancers. Across the whole study: It was ivuxolimab, an agonistic anti-OX40 (CD134) antibody, that patients were treated with. At 82.7% male, the cohort had a mean age of 60 years, ranging from roughly 20 to 90. Therapy given before enrollment (anti-PD-1, anti-PD-L1 or anti-CTLA-4) was allowed, and 40% had some.

The V gene's germline CDR1 is LNHDA and CDR2 SQIVND (reference sequence). The CDR3 contains 15 residues. Losses at the gene ends were 3 bases for V and 4 bases for J; bases not matched to a gene: 7. Sequenced by immunoSEQ multiplex PCR; TCRdb stores in-frame clones only, minus some. This repertoire shows under 70,000 clones, 80% to 95% found once; its top ten account for about 7.1%. Peripheral blood came from all dose cohorts at three timepoints. This sample comprised CD4+ or CD8+ T cells sorted from blood, obtained in a trial of the OX40 agonist ivuxolimab. The genes are TRBV19 and TRBJ1-1, with TRBD1 matching over 8 bases. The receptor comes from an adult with an advanced solid tumor such as melanoma, head and neck, liver or kidney cancer. The CDR3 loop reads CASSIGWDRPTEAFF. DNA of the CDR3: TGTGCCAGTAGTATTGGGTGGGACAGGCCCACTGAAGCTTTCTTT.